The rows below give T cell receptor beta chains drawn from one sample of a study of PD-1 blockade in mismatch repair-deficient tumors. Data came from immunoSEQ multiplex PCR; TCRdb stores just in-frame clones and leaves some out. The sample lists roughly 40,000 clones; around 83% were seen once. The input for sequencing was peripheral blood, taken around 75 weeks after starting pembrolizumab. The source is an adult with mismatch repair-deficient cancer. Both conserved end residues are part of each CDR3. The D gene is left open where the match is weak. Part of the rows lack a size; the others show once, few, many or a class for expanded clones.

.	TRBJ1-5	once	TRBV2	TGTGCCAGCAGTTTGACAGTTTATAGCAATCAGCCCCAGCATTTT	CASSLTVYSNQPQHF
TRBD1	TRBJ1-5	.	TRBV11-2	TGTGCCAGCAGCCCCCAGACAGGGGGCAAGTATCAGCCCCAGCATTTT	CASSPQTGGKYQPQHF
.	TRBJ2-3	.	TRBV19	TGTGCCAGTAGTATACCATGGACACCTGACACAGATACGCAGTATTTT	CASSIPWTPDTDTQYF
.	TRBJ2-5	.	TRBV9	TGTGCCAGCAGCGGGGCGGGCCTCCAAGAGACCCAGTACTTC	CASSGAGLQETQYF
TRBD1	TRBJ1-5	.	TRBV19	TGTGCCAGTAGGGACAGGGTTGGAAGCCAGCCCCAGCATTTT	CASRDRVGSQPQHF
.	TRBJ1-3	.	TRBV9	TGTGCCAGCAGCGCTGGTGTGGCAGCGGATGGAAACACCATATATTTT	CASSAGVAADGNTIYF
.	TRBJ2-7	.	TRBV7-9	TGTGCCAGCAGCTTAGCGAACGAGCAGTACTTC	CASSLANEQYF
TRBD1	TRBJ1-1	once	TRBV28	TGTGCCAGCAGGAGAACCCGGGACAGGGGTTTTTCGAACACTGAAGCTTTCTTT	CASRRTRDRGFSNTEAFF
.	TRBJ2-7	.	TRBV6-1	TGTGCCAGCAGTGAGTGGAAGGCCGTAGAGCAGTACTTC	CASSEWKAVEQYF
.	TRBJ2-3	.	TRBV5-4	TGTGCCAGCAGCCGAGCGACTAGCACAGATACGCAGTATTTT	CASSRATSTDTQYF
.	TRBJ1-3	once	TRBV9	TGTGCCAGCAGCTCCCGGACACGTGGAAACACCATATATTTT	CASSSRTRGNTIYF
.	TRBJ2-7	.	TRBV5-6	TGTGCCAGCAGCTTTGGCTCACCTTACGAGCAGTACTTC	CASSFGSPYEQYF
TRBD2	TRBJ2-1	.	TRBV4-1	TGCGCCAGCAGCCACCCGGGACTAGCGGCTTACAATGAGCAGTTCTTC	CASSHPGLAAYNEQFF
TRBD1	TRBJ1-2	.	TRBV6-1	TGTGCCAGCAGCGGGACAGGGGGCGCGAGTGGCTACACCTTC	CASSGTGGASGYTF
.	TRBJ2-5	.	TRBV14	TGTGCCAGCAGCCAAGAATGGGGGGATAGAAAGACCCAGTACTTC	CASSQEWGDRKTQYF
TRBD2	TRBJ2-7	few	TRBV5-6	TGTGCCAGCAGCTTGGAGTCGGCGGGAGGGGCCTACGAGCAGTACTTC	CASSLESAGGAYEQYF
.	TRBJ2-3	.	TRBV11-1	TGTGCCAGCAGCTTCGGGGGAGATACGCAGTATTTT	CASSFGGDTQYF
.	TRBJ2-1	.	TRBV7-2	TGTGCCAGCAGCTCCCCCGGCGGACGACTCTACAATGAGCAGTTCTTC	CASSSPGGRLYNEQFF
.	TRBJ2-7	.	TRBV4-1	TGCGCCAGCAGCCAAGTTATGGTGAGTGGGCAGTACTTC	CASSQVMVSGQYF
.	TRBJ1-1	.	TRBV30	TGTGCCTGGACCCCTCAGGGGCTCACTGAAGCTTTCTTT	CAWTPQGLTEAFF
.	TRBJ2-3	.	TRBV4-3	TGCGCCAGCAGCCAAGGCCCGGGGGCGAGCACAGATACGCAGTATTTT	CASSQGPGASTDTQYF
.	TRBJ1-5	once	TRBV18	TGTGCCAGCTCAAGTTTAGGTTTTAATCAGCCCCAGCATTTT	CASSSLGFNQPQHF
.	TRBJ1-2	.	TRBV10-3	TGTGCCATCAGTGTCGGGGAGTCTTATGGCTACACCTTC	CAISVGESYGYTF
TRBD2	TRBJ2-1	.	TRBV5-1	TGCGCCAGCAGTGGAGCGGGGGAGAATGAGCAGTTCTTC	CASSGAGENEQFF
TRBD2	TRBJ2-7	.	TRBV6-6	TGTGCCAGCGTGGGGGGGAGCGGGAATCAGTACTTC	CASVGGSGNQYF
TRBD1	TRBJ1-1	.	TRBV6-5	TGTGCCAGCAGTTACTTTCAGGGGGCTGATACTGAAGCTTTCTTT	CASSYFQGADTEAFF
.	TRBJ2-7	.	TRBV5-1	TGCGCCAGCAGCTTGGAAGGGGGACCCTACGAGCAGTACTTC	CASSLEGGPYEQYF
.	TRBJ1-2	.	TRBV5-8	TGTGCCAGCAGTTTCAGGGTTCGGGGCTACACCTTC	CASSFRVRGYTF
.	TRBJ1-3	.	TRBV9	TGTGCCAGCAGCGTTAATCCCGGGACCAGAAGAAACACCATATATTTT	CASSVNPGTRRNTIYF
.	TRBJ1-2	.	TRBV30	TGTGCCTGGAGTCCGGGGGCCCATGGCTACACCTTC	CAWSPGAHGYTF
.	TRBJ2-1	.	TRBV30	TGTGCCTGGATGGATACATACAATGAGCAGTTCTTC	CAWMDTYNEQFF
.	TRBJ1-1	.	TRBV6-1	TGTGCCACAGCATGGGGGGACACTGAAGCTTTCTTT	CATAWGDTEAFF
.	TRBJ1-1	once	TRBV5-6	TGTGCCAGCAGCTTGTTGGGGCCGAACACTGAAGCTTTCTTT	CASSLLGPNTEAFF
TRBD2	TRBJ2-2	.	TRBV19	TGTGCCAGTAGTATAGGAGCGGGGGACACCGGGGAGCTGTTTTTT	CASSIGAGDTGELFF
.	TRBJ1-1	.	TRBV6-5	TGTGCCAGCAGTTACTCACCAGCCGTCGCTGAAGCTTTCTTT	CASSYSPAVAEAFF
TRBD2	TRBJ2-5	.	TRBV5-1	TGCGCCAGCAGCCCCGGACTAGCGGAACAAGAGACCCAGTACTTC	CASSPGLAEQETQYF
.	TRBJ2-1	once	TRBV30	TGTGCCTGTTACTCCTCACTAGCTATCCACAATGAGCAGTTCTTC	CACYSSLAIHNEQFF
TRBD1	TRBJ1-1	.	TRBV5-1	TGCGCCAGCAGCTTATCCGGGACAGGGGCTGAAGCTTTCTTT	CASSLSGTGAEAFF
TRBD2	TRBJ2-7	.	TRBV4-3	TGCGCCAGCAGCCAATTCAGCGGGGTTCGGTACGAGCAGTACTTC	CASSQFSGVRYEQYF
TRBD1	TRBJ2-1	once	TRBV11-2	TGTGCCAGCAGCACAACAGGACAGGTAGTTTACAATGAGCAGTTCTTC	CASSTTGQVVYNEQFF
.	TRBJ1-5	.	TRBV15	TGTGCCACCAGCAGTCTACTCAATCAGCCCCAGCATTTT	CATSSLLNQPQHF
TRBD2	TRBJ2-1	.	TRBV2	TGTGCCAGCAGTATAGCGGGAGGGGACCTCAATGAGCAGTTCTTC	CASSIAGGDLNEQFF
.	TRBJ2-7	.	TRBV30	TGTGCCTTCCACCGGGACCCAGCCTACGAGCAGTACTTC	CAFHRDPAYEQYF
.	TRBJ1-2	once	TRBV21-1	TGTGCCAGCAGCAACTCTTACAGGGGGCAGGACTATGGCTACACCTTC	CASSNSYRGQDYGYTF
TRBD1	TRBJ2-7	.	TRBV25-1	TGTGCCAGTCGACAGGGGAGCTCCTACGAGCAGTACTTC	CASRQGSSYEQYF
.	TRBJ2-5	.	TRBV15	TGTGCCACCAGCAGGGATGGGACACCCCAAGAGACCCAGTACTTC	CATSRDGTPQETQYF
.	TRBJ2-1	.	TRBV7-2	TGTGCCAGCAGCACACAGGGCTATGAGCAGTTCTTC	CASSTQGYEQFF
.	TRBJ2-1	.	TRBV9	TGTGCCAGCAGCGTAGGGGCGGATACCTACAATGAGCAGTTCTTC	CASSVGADTYNEQFF
.	TRBJ2-7	.	TRBV18	TGTGCCAGCTCACTACGTTCGGGGGACTACGAGCAGTACTTC	CASSLRSGDYEQYF
.	TRBJ2-5	.	TRBV7-7	TGTGCTAGCAGCTTAGGGGGGACAGACCAAGAGACCCAGTACTTC	CASSLGGTDQETQYF
.	TRBJ2-1	once	TRBV27	TGTGCCAGCAGTCATCGGTTAGCGGGACAGGGCAATGAGCAGTTCTTC	CASSHRLAGQGNEQFF
.	TRBJ1-1	.	TRBV9	TGTGCCAGCAGCGTACCTCGGGAGGCAGGGAACACTGAAGCTTTCTTT	CASSVPREAGNTEAFF
.	TRBJ1-5	.	TRBV18	TGTGCCAGCTCACCAAACCGGGGGAATCAGCCCCAGCATTTT	CASSPNRGNQPQHF
.	TRBJ2-1	.	TRBV29-1	TGCAGCGTTGGGCGTAGCGTCGGGACCGGCAATGAGCAGTTCTTC	CSVGRSVGTGNEQFF
.	TRBJ2-7	.	TRBV5-1	TGCGCCAGCAGCTTGGGATTCGGGACACCCGACTACGAGCAGTACTTC	CASSLGFGTPDYEQYF
TRBD1	TRBJ1-2	.	TRBV7-9	TGTGCCAGCAGCTCAGGGACAGAGTTTAACTATGGCTACACCTTC	CASSSGTEFNYGYTF
.	TRBJ1-5	.	TRBV2	TGTGCCAGCAGTGACAGGGAGCGCAATCAGCCCCAGCATTTT	CASSDRERNQPQHF